This T cell receptor beta chain emerged from a study of T cell responses to AZD1222 COVID-19 vaccine (TCRdb year 2021). With regard to the full study: Because spike-specific TCR depth and breadth did not differ between the two schedules, AZD1222 recipients who got a second dose at roughly 4 weeks were pooled with those who got a second dose at roughly 12 weeks. Trial participants were enrolled into age subgroups of 18-55, 56-69 and 70-plus years, which contained about 150, 28 and 57 TCR-sequenced participants, respectively. TCR sequencing covered 233 trial participants: 207 given two doses of AZD1222 and some 25 given two doses of MenACWY control vaccine.

Taken with the paper, the label for time point translates to: baseline before first vaccination. Samples from vaccinated people were obtained from the UK trials COV001 and COV002, which included a single-blind randomized controlled phase 2/3 trial of AZD1222 (ChAdOx1 nCoV-19) in healthy adults. Trial participant PBMC samples were collected at day 0 and day 28 after the second dose for TCRbeta chain sequencing. Of note for this clone: This receptor's antigen is unknown. Base qualities were left out, and no much larger clone turns up one base away.

General study outcomes and caveats: CD4 TCRs associated with the vaccine covered the entire spike protein, and the dominant responses were in regions 160-218 and 743-854. After two AZD1222 doses, both the breadth and the depth of spike-specific TCRs were significantly higher than at day 0 and than in MenACWY recipients. No day 14 peak-response samples were available, so repertoires were characterized only after the peak T cell response. Reportedly, close to half of the unique spike-specific TCRs recognized epitopes lying outside the regions that are mutated in the B.1.351 and B.1.1.7 variants. Conclusions about previously exposed vaccinees are limited because only a handful of AZD1222 recipients were SARS-CoV-2 seropositive at baseline. The 56-69-year group was small, and its depth increase did not reach significance, likely because of low power. Participants were mostly white British and included more females than males, and it was suggested by the authors that clonal diversity may have been underestimated.

The CDR3 covers 18 residues, taking in both the cysteine and the phenylalanine. Only CDR3 DNA remains: 54 bases, in frame from the first base. The junction shows trimming of 7 bases on V and 0 bases on J, plus 22 bases between the germline ends. The germline V gene encodes CDR1 MNHEY and CDR2 SVGEGT. The CDR3 regions of human TCRbeta chains were analyzed by immunosequencing. Per the source publication's procedure: TCRs in the repertoires were matched against a reference library of SARS-CoV-2-specific TCRs that had been generated with the MIRA antigen-specificity platform. Breadth meant the fraction of unique TCRs that were SARS-CoV-2-associated, whereas depth meant the fraction of total T cells that were SARS-CoV-2-associated. Using the MIRA data, each spike-specific TCR was assigned both to the spike region to which the TCR was reactive and to a CD4 or CD8 class. Log10-transformed breadth and depth values were compared by one-way ANOVA with Sidak's multiple comparisons tests. The clones in this table, taken by TCRdb from immuneACCESS, are in-frame only. Not every clone is retained; where verified, under half of the shortfall comes from an unresolved V gene, and the cause of the rest is unknown. V and J calls and clone size are as listed in that table; D and trimming were resolved from the DNA. The sample table records more than 100,000 clones; approximately 93% of these occur just once. The top ten clonotypes cover roughly 5.9% of the sample.

The input for sequencing was peripheral blood, taken on day 0 of AZD1222 vaccination. This sequence was found in an adult in good health. This chain is built from TRBV6-2 or TRBV6-3 and TRBJ2-4; possibly the D gene is TRBD1, per 6 matching bases. The nucleotide sequence reads as follows: TGTGCCAGCACCCCGGGACAACTTAGTGGACTAGCCAAAAACATTCAGTACTTC. Its protein product is CASTPGQLSGLAKNIQYF.